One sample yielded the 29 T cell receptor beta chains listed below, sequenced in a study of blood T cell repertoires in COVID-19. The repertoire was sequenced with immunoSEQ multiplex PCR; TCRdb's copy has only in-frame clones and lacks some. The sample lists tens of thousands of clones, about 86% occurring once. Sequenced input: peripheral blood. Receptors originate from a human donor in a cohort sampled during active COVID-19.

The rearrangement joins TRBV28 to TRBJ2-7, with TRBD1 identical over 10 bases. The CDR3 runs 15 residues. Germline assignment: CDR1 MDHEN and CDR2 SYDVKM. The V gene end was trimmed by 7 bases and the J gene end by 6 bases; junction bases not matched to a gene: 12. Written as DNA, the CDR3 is TGTGCCAGCACTCGCGGGGGACAGGGGTTGCCCGAGCAGTACTTC. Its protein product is CASTRGGQGLPEQYF.

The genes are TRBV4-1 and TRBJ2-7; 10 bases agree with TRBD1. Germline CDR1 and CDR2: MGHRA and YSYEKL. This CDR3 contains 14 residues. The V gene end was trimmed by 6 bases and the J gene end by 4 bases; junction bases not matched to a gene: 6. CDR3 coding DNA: TGCGCCAGCAGTTTAGACAGGGGGCTTTACGAGCAGTACTTC. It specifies CASSLDRGLYEQYF.

CDR3 sequence: CSGGTVYEQYF. CDR3 nucleotide sequence: TGCAGCGGGGGGACAGTCTACGAGCAGTACTTC. This sequence joins TRBV29-1 and TRBJ2-7, with 7 bases matching TRBD1. Germline assignment: CDR1 SQVTM and CDR2 ANQGSEA. The CDR3 spans 11 residues. V gave up 7 bases and J gave up 3 bases; unmatched junction bases: 3.

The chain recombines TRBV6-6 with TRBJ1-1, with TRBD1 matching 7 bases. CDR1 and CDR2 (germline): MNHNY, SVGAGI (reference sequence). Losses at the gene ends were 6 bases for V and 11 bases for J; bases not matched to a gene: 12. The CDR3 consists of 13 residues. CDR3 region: CASRETGYLGAFF. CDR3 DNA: TGTGCCAGCAGAGAGACAGGGTACTTGGGTGCTTTCTTT.

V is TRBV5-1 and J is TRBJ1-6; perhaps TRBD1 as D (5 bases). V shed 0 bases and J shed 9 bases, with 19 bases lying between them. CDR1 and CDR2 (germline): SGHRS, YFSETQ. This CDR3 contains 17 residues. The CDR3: CASSLVSRGSSSSPLHF. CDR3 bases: TGCGCCAGCAGCTTGGTATCCCGGGGGAGTTCGAGTTCACCCCTCCACTTT.

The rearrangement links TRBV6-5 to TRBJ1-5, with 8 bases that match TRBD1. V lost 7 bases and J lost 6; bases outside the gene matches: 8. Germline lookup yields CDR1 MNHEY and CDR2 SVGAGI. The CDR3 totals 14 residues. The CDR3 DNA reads TGTGCCAGCAACCCCAGGGGGCGAGCTCAGCCCCAGCATTTT. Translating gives CASNPRGRAQPQHF.

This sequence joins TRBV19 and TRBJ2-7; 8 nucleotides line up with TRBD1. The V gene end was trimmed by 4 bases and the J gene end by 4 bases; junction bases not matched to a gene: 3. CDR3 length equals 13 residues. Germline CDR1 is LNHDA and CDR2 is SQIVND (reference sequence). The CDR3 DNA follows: TGTGCCAGTAGTACACGACAGGGGTACGAGCAGTACTTC. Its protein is CASSTRQGYEQYF.

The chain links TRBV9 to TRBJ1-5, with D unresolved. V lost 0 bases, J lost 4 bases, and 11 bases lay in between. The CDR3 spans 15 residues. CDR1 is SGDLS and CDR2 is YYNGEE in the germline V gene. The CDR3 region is CASSVGQSANQPQHF. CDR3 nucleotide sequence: TGTGCCAGCAGCGTAGGGCAGAGCGCAAATCAGCCCCAGCATTTT.

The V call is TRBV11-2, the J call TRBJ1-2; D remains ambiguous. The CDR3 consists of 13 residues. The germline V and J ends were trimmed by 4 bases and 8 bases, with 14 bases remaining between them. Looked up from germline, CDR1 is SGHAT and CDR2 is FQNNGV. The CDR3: CASSSSVRRGYTF. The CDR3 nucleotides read TGTGCCAGCAGCTCCTCAGTCAGGCGAGGCTACACCTTC.

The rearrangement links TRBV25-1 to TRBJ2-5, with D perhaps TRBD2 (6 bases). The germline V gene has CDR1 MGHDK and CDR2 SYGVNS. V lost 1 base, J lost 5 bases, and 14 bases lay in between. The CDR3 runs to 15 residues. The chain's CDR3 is CASSELAGGGETQYF. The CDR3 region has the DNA TGTGCCAGCAGTGAATTAGCAGGAGGAGGGGAGACCCAGTACTTC. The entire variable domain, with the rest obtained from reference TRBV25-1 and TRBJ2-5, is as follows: EADIYQTPRYLVIGTGKKITLECSQTMGHDKMYWYQQDPGMELHLIHYSYGVNSTEKGDLSSESTVSRIRTEHFPLTLESARPSHTSQYLCASSELAGGGETQYFGPGTRLLVL.

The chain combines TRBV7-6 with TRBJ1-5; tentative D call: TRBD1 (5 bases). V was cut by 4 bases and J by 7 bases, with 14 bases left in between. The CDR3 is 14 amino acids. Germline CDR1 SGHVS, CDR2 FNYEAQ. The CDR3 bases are TGTGCCAGCAGCTCCTCGGGGGGGTTCCAGCCCCAGCATTTT. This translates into CASSSSGGFQPQHF.

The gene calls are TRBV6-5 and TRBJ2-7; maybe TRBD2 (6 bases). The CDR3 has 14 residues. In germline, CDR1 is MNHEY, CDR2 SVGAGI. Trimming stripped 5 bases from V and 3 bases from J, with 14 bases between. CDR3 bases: TGTGCCAGCAGTCACCTGCGGGGTATCTACGAGCAGTACTTC. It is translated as CASSHLRGIYEQYF.

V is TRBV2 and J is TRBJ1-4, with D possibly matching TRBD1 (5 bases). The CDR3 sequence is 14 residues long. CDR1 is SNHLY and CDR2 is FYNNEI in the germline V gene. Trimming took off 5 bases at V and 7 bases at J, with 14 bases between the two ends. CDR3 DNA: TGTGCCAGCAGTCACCGGGGGTTCTCTGAAAAACTGTTTTTT. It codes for CASSHRGFSEKLFF.

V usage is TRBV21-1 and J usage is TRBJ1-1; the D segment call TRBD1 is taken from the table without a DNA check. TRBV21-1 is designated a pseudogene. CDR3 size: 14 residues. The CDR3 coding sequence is TGTGCCAGCAGCAAATCACAGCCCGCACCTGAAGCTTTCTTT. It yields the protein CASSKSQPAPEAFF.

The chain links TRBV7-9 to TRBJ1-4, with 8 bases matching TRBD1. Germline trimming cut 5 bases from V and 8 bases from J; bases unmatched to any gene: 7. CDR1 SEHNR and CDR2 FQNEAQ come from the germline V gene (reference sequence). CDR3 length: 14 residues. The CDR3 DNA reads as TGTGCCAGCAGCCCCGGGACAGGAGAAGAAAAACTGTTTTTT. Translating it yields CASSPGTGEEKLFF.

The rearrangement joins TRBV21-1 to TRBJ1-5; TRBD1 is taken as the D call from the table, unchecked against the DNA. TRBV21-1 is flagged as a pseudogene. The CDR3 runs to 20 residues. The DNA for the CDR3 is TGTGCCAGCCGCCTGGCCGGTAGGGGGACAGTTCTTCTTAGCAATCAGCCCCAGCATTTT. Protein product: CASRLAGRGTVLLSNQPQHF.

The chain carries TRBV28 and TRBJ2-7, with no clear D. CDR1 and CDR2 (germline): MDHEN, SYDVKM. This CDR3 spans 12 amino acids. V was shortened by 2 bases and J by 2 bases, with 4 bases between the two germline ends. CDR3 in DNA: TGTGCCAGCAGTTTAAGCGCCTACGAGCAGTACTTC. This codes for CASSLSAYEQYF.

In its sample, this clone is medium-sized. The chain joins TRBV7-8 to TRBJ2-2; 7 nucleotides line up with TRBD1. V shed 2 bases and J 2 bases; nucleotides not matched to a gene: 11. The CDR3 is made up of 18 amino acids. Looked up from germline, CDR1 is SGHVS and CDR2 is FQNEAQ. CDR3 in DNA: TGTGCCAGCAGCTTAATGAGGGGGCGGACCTCAAACACCGGGGAGCTGTTTTTT. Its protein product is CASSLMRGRTSNTGELFF.

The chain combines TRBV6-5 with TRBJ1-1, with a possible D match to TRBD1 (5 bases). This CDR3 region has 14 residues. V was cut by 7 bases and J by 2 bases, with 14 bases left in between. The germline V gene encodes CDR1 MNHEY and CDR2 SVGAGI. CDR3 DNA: TGTGCCAGCACCAGTGGGACTCCCAACACTGAAGCTTTCTTT. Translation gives CASTSGTPNTEAFF.

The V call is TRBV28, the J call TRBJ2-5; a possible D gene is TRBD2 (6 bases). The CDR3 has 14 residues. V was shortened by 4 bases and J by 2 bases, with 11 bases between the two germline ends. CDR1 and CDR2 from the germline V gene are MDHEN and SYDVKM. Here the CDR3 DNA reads TGTGCCAGCAGTTCCGGGAGCCTACAAGAGACCCAGTACTTC. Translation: CASSSGSLQETQYF.

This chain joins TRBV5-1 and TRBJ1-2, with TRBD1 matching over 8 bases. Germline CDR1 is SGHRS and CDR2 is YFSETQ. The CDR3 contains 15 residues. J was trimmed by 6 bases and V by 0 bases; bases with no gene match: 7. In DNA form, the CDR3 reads TGCGCCAGCAGCTTGGATGGGGACAGGATGGATGGCTACACCTTC. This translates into CASSLDGDRMDGYTF.

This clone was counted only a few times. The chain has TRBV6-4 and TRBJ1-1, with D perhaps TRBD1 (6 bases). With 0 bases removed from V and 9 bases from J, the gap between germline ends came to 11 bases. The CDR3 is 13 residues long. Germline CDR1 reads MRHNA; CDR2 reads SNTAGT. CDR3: CASSDSEGGQAFF. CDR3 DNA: TGTGCCAGCAGTGACTCGGAAGGGGGTCAAGCTTTCTTT.

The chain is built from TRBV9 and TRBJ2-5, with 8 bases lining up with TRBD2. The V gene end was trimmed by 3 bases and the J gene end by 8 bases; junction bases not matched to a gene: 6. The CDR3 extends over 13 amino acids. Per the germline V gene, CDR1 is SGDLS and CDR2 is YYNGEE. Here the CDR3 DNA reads TGTGCCAGCAGCGCCCCGGGGGGGGGCACCCAGTACTTC. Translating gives CASSAPGGGTQYF.

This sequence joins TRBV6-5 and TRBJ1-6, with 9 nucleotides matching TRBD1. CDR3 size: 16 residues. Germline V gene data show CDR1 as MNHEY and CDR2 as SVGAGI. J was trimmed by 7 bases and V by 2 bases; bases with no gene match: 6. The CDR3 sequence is CASSYLGTGLNSPLHF. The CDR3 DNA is TGTGCCAGCAGTTACCTTGGGACAGGGCTGAATTCACCCCTCCACTTT.

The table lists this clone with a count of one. In DNA, the CDR3 is TGCGCCAGCAGTCATATACAGGGGGACGGTTTCTTT. Translation gives CASSHIQGDGFF. This chain joins TRBV10-2 and TRBJ1-1; 8 bases align to TRBD1. CDR3 length equals 12 residues. Trimming cost V 5 bases and J 13 bases; bases outside gene matches: 9. Germline V gives CDR1 WSHSY, CDR2 SAAADI.

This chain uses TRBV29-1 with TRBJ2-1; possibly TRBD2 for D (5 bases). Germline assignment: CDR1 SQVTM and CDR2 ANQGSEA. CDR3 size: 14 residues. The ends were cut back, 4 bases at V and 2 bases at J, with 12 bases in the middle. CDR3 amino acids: CSVVYLATYNEQFF. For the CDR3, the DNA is TGCAGCGTTGTTTACCTAGCCACCTACAATGAGCAGTTCTTC.

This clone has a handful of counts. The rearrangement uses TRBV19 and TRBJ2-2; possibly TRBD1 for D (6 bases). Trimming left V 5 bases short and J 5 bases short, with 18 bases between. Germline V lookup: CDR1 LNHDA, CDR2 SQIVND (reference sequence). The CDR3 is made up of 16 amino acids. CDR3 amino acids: CASSPQGPSPTGELFF. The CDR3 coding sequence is TGTGCCAGTAGTCCACAGGGACCCTCCCCAACCGGGGAGCTGTTTTTT.

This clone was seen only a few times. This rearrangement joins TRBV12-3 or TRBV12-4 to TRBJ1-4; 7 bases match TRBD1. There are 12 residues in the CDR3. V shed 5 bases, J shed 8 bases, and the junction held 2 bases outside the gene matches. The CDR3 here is CASSRGGEKLFF. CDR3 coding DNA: TGTGCCAGCAGTAGAGGGGGCGAAAAACTGTTTTTT.

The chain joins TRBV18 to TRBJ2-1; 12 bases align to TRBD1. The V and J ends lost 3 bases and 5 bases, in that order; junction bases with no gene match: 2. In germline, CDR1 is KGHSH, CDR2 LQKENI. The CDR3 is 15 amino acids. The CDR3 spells CASSPGQGANNEQFF. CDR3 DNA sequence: TGTGCCAGCTCACCGGGACAGGGGGCAAACAATGAGCAGTTCTTC.